This T cell receptor (beta chain) was documented in a study of OX40 agonist ivuxolimab in advanced cancers. Study background: Ivuxolimab, an agonist antibody against OX40 (CD134), was given to patients. Previous treatment with anti-PD-1, anti-PD-L1 or anti-CTLA-4 therapy was allowed; under 50% had received some.

This table comes from immunoSEQ multiplex PCR, and its TCRdb copy is limited to in-frame clones, with some not included. Among around 71,000 clones listed, 60% to 80% were seen once. Per germline, CDR1 SGHRS and CDR2 YFSETQ. This CDR3 has 15 residues. V was pared by 4 bases and J by 0 bases, with 11 bases between. With autoimmune disease history or systemic immunosuppression, patients were excluded. Specimen: CD4+ or CD8+ T cells sorted from blood, collected in a trial of the OX40 agonist ivuxolimab. The chain combines TRBV5-1 with TRBJ2-4, with D uncertain. The sequence derives from an adult with an advanced solid tumor such as melanoma, head and neck, liver or kidney cancer. CDR3 DNA sequence: TGCGCCAGCAGCCGGTCGGATTTAGCCAAAAACATTCAGTACTTC. It encodes CASSRSDLAKNIQYF.